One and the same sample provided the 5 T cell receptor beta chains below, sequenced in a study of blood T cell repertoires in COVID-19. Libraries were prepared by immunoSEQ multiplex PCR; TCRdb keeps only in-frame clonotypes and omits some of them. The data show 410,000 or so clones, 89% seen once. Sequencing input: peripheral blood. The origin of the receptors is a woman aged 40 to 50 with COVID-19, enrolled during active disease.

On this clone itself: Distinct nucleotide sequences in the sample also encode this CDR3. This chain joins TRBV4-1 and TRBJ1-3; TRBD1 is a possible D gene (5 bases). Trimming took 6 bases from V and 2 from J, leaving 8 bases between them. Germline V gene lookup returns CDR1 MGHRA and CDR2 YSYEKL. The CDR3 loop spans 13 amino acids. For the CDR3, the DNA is TGCGCCAGCAGTCAGGGTCCTGGAAACACCATATATTTT. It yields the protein CASSQGPGNTIYF.

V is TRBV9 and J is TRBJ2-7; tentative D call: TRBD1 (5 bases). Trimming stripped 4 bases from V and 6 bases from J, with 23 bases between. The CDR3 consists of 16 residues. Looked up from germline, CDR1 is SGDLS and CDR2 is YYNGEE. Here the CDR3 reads CASSNLDSGLRGEQYF. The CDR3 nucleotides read TGTGCCAGCAGCAACTTAGACAGTGGGTTGCGTGGCGAGCAGTACTTC.

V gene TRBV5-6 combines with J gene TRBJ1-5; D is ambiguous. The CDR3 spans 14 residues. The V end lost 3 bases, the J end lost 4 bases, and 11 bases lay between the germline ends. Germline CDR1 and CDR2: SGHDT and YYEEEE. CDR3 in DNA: TGTGCCAGCAGCTCCGCAACCGGGAATCAGCCCCAGCATTTT. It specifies CASSSATGNQPQHF.

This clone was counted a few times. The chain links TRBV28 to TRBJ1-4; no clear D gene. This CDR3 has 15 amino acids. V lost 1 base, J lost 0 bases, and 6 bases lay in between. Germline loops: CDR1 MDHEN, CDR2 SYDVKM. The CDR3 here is CASSLFDTTNEKLFF. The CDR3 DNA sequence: TGTGCCAGCAGTTTATTTGACACAACTAATGAAAAACTGTTTTTT.

The DNA for the CDR3 is TGCGCCAGCAGCGAGGGCCTGGGATCATCCTCTTACGAGCAGTACTTC. It translates to CASSEGLGSSSYEQYF. The gene calls are TRBV4-1 and TRBJ2-7, with a weak D call TRBD2 (5 bases). The CDR3 is 16 residues long. Germline loops: CDR1 MGHRA, CDR2 YSYEKL. Between the trimmed V and J ends, which lost 5 bases and 4 bases, there was a span of 21 bases.